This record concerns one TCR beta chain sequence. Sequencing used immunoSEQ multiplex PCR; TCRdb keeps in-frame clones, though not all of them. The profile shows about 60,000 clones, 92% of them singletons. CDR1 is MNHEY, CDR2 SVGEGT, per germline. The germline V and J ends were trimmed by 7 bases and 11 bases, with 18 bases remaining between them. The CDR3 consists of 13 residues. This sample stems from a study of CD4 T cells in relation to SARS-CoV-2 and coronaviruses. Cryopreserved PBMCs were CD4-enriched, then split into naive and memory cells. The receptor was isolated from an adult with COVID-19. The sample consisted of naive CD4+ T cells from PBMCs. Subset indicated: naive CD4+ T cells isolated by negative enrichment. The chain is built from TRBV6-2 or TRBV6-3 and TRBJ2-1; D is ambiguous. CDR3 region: CASTPSAERKQFF. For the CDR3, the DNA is TGTGCCAGCACCCCATCGGCGGAACGGAAGCAGTTCTTC.